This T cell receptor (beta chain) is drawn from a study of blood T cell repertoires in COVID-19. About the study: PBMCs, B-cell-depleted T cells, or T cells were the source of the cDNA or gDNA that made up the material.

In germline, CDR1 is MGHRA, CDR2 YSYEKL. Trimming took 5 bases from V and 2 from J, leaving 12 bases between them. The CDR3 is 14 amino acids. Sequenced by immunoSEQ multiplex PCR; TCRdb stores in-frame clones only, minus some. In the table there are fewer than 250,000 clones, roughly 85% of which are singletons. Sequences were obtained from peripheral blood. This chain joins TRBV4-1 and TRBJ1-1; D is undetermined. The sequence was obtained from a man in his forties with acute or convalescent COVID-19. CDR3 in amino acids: CASSYTEPNTEAFF. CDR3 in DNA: TGCGCCAGCAGCTATACGGAGCCTAACACTGAAGCTTTCTTT.